This T cell receptor (beta chain) emerged from a study of OX40 agonist ivuxolimab in advanced cancers. Looking at the study overall: Among those treated, three patients had partial responses, one with hepatocellular carcinoma and two with cutaneous melanoma.

Germline V gene sequence: CDR1 SGHDT, CDR2 YYEEEE. This CDR3 is built from 14 residues. Trimming removed 2 bases from V and 7 bases from J, with 16 bases in between. The protocol was immunoSEQ multiplex PCR, while the TCRdb copy is restricted to in-frame clones and leaves out a portion. The profile shows about 76,000 clones, around 85% of them singletons. The chain combines TRBV5-6 with TRBJ2-7, with D maybe TRBD2 (6 bases). Sequenced material: CD4+ or CD8+ T cells sorted from blood, taken in a trial of the OX40 agonist ivuxolimab. The source of this sequence is an adult with an advanced solid tumor such as melanoma, head and neck, liver or kidney cancer. Here the CDR3 reads CASSFGQPGEEQYF. The CDR3 DNA follows: TGTGCCAGCAGCTTCGGGCAGCCGGGAGAGGAGCAGTACTTC.